The 12 T cell receptor beta chains listed next were all sequenced from one sample in a study of blood T cell repertoires in COVID-19. Data came from immunoSEQ multiplex PCR; TCRdb stores just in-frame clones and leaves some out. The top ten hold approximately 5.8% of the sample, which has under 110,000 clones, 85% to 95% seen once. The sequenced material came from peripheral blood. These receptors all come from a man aged 45-65 years with active COVID-19.

The rearrangement uses TRBV6-4 and TRBJ2-2, with 10 bases matching TRBD1. The germline CDR1 and CDR2 sequences are MRHNA and SNTAGT. The CDR3 loop spans 14 amino acids. The V and J ends lost 5 bases and 7 bases, in that order; junction bases with no gene match: 4. CDR3: CASSSGQGNGELFF. The CDR3, as DNA: TGTGCCAGCAGTTCGGGACAGGGGAACGGGGAGCTGTTTTTT.

The J gene is TRBJ2-1, the V gene TRBV10-3; maybe TRBD2 (5 bases). The CDR3 length is 13 residues. The V and J ends lost 6 bases and 5 bases respectively, with 11 bases between them. In germline, CDR1 is ENHRY, CDR2 SYGVKD. The CDR3, as DNA: TGTGCCATCAGGGTTTTTAGCGACAATGAGCAGTTCTTC. Translation: CAIRVFSDNEQFF.

The chain links TRBV18 to TRBJ2-7, with TRBD2 as a possible D gene (5 bases). The CDR3 consists of 14 residues. V was pared by 4 bases and J by 4 bases, with 14 bases between. Germline V CDR1 and CDR2: KGHSH, LQKENI. The CDR3 coding sequence is TGTGCCAGCTCACGGGGAGTAAAGTTATACGAGCAGTACTTC. This translates into CASSRGVKLYEQYF.

The V gene is TRBV7-9, the J gene TRBJ1-2; no firm D call. This CDR3 has 13 residues. The V end was cut by 7 bases, the J end by 3 bases, with 12 bases between. Germline CDR1 is SEHNR and CDR2 is FQNEAQ (reference sequence). For the CDR3, the DNA is TGTGCCAGCATCCCGTGGGGAGACTATGGCTACACCTTC. Translated, it gives CASIPWGDYGYTF. The whole variable domain, remainder taken from reference TRBV7-9 and TRBJ1-2, is DTGVSQNPRHKITKRGQNVTFRCDPISEHNRLYWYRQTLGQGPEFLTYFQNEAQLEKSRLLSDRFSAERPKGSFSTLEIQRTEQGDSAMYLCASIPWGDYGYTFGSGTRLTVV.

The J gene is TRBJ2-2, the V gene TRBV6-1, with D possibly TRBD2 on 5 matching bases. V lost 1 base, J lost 5 bases, and 17 bases lay in between. This CDR3 has 17 amino acids. In germline, CDR1 is MNHNS, CDR2 SASEGT. The CDR3 DNA reads as TGTGCCAGCAGTGAAGATGTGCGTCGGGGAAGGACCGGGGAGCTGTTTTTT. It is translated as CASSEDVRRGRTGELFF.

The chain links TRBV6-5 to TRBJ1-5, with a weak D call TRBD1 (6 bases). From germline, CDR1 is MNHEY and CDR2 SVGAGI. The CDR3 runs 15 residues. Trimming removed 2 bases from V and 5 bases from J, with 13 bases in between. CDR3 region: CASSYRRGSDQPQHF. CDR3 nucleotide sequence: TGTGCCAGCAGTTACCGTAGGGGGAGCGATCAGCCCCAGCATTTT.

This chain connects TRBV3-1 (or the pseudogene TRBV3-2) to TRBJ1-2; D remains unclear. V was clipped by 5 bases and J by 4 bases, with 17 bases between them. CDR3 size: 15 residues. Germline CDR1 reads LGHDT; CDR2 reads YNNKEL (reference sequence). CDR3 amino acids: CASSATRDSVYGYTF. The CDR3 DNA follows: TGTGCCAGCAGCGCGACTCGGGATAGCGTCTATGGCTACACCTTC.

The CDR3 nucleotides read TGTGCCAGCTCCTTCAGGGACGAGCAGTACTTC. It yields the protein CASSFRDEQYF. V usage is TRBV18 and J usage is TRBJ2-7; a weak D match, TRBD1 (5 bases). V lost 6 bases, J lost 5 bases, and 8 bases lay in between. CDR1 KGHSH and CDR2 LQKENI come from the germline V gene. CDR3 size: 11 residues.

V is TRBV7-2 and J is TRBJ1-2; D might be TRBD1 (5 bases). This CDR3 has 14 residues. CDR1 is SGHTA, CDR2 FQGNSA, per germline. The V gene lost 2 bases and the J gene lost 6 bases, with 13 bases spanning the gap. CDR3 in DNA: TGTGCCAGCAGCTTAAGACAGCTACTAAATGGCTACACCTTC. Translated, it gives CASSLRQLLNGYTF.

The chain recombines TRBV3-1 (or the pseudogene TRBV3-2) with TRBJ1-2; no clear D gene. This CDR3 spans 13 amino acids. Germline CDR1 LGHDT, CDR2 YNNKEL (reference sequence). With 1 base removed from V and 8 bases from J, the gap between germline ends came to 11 bases. The CDR3 spells CASSQGAGWGYTF. The CDR3 DNA reads as TGTGCCAGCAGCCAAGGGGCAGGTTGGGGCTACACCTTC.

This chain links TRBV6-5 with TRBJ1-5; 8 bases match TRBD1. Germline CDR1 reads MNHEY; CDR2 reads SVGAGI. The CDR3 covers 15 residues. V dropped 9 bases and J dropped 5; count of bases not matched to a gene: 12. The CDR3 DNA follows: TGTGCCAGTTTACTCTCGACAGGGGCATATCAGCCCCAGCATTTT. This translates into CASLLSTGAYQPQHF.

This clone was counted once. The V and J genes are TRBV5-1 and TRBJ2-1; 10 nucleotides align to TRBD1. V shed 6 bases, J shed 4 bases, and the junction held 4 bases outside the gene matches. This CDR3 is 14 amino acids long. Looked up from germline, CDR1 is SGHRS and CDR2 is YFSETQ. The CDR3 DNA reads TGCGCCAGCATGCCGGGACAGGGGTACAATGAGCAGTTCTTC. Residues: CASMPGQGYNEQFF. Together with reference TRBV5-1 and TRBJ2-1, the CDR3 gives the full variable domain: KAGVTQTPRYLIKTRGQQVTLSCSPISGHRSVSWYQQTPGQGLQFLFEYFSETQRNKGNFPGRFSGRQFSNSRSEMNVSTLELGDSALYLCASMPGQGYNEQFFGPGTRLTVL.